Listed here are 14 T cell receptor beta chains from one sample, sequenced in a study of shared clonotypes between healthy human individuals. Profiling relied on immunoSEQ multiplex PCR, and the TCRdb table lists in-frame clones only, not all of them. The profile shows 1,400,000 or so clones, less than 99% of them singletons. The sample taken for sequencing was naive CD4+ T cells sorted from blood. Subset here: CD45RA+ positively selected. Receptors were obtained from a man aged 25-40 years in good health.

This chain connects TRBV28 to TRBJ1-1; 7 positions agree with TRBD1. V dropped 5 bases and J dropped 4; count of bases not matched to a gene: 10. CDR3 length: 15 amino acids. The V gene's germline CDR1 is MDHEN and CDR2 SYDVKM. In DNA, the CDR3 is TGTGCCAGCAGTCCTATACAGGGGTTGGGCACTGAAGCTTTCTTT. Translation: CASSPIQGLGTEAFF.

The chain is built from TRBV27 and TRBJ2-1, with TRBD2 matching over 9 bases. V lost 2 bases, J lost 4 bases, and 12 bases stayed unmatched. Germline loops: CDR1 MNHEY, CDR2 SMNVEV (reference sequence). The CDR3 loop spans 18 amino acids. The CDR3 region is CASSLNGTRLAVYNEQFF. Here the CDR3 DNA reads TGTGCCAGCAGTTTAAATGGGACGCGACTAGCGGTTTACAATGAGCAGTTCTTC.

V usage is TRBV5-1 and J usage is TRBJ2-7, with D possibly matching TRBD1 (5 bases). The CDR3 is 16 amino acids. In germline, CDR1 is SGHRS, CDR2 YFSETQ. Trimming left V 0 bases short and J 4 bases short, with 17 bases between. CDR3 amino acids: CASSLGAGAGTYEQYF. In DNA, the CDR3 is TGCGCCAGCAGCTTGGGGGCTGGGGCAGGTACTTACGAGCAGTACTTC.

The chain couples TRBV2 to TRBJ2-1, with D unresolved. The CDR3 has 11 residues. Germline CDR1 reads SNHLY; CDR2 reads FYNNEI. Trimming removed 5 bases at V and 10 bases at J, with 9 bases between. CDR3 in amino acids: CASSMLGEQFF. CDR3 DNA: TGTGCCAGCAGTATGCTCGGAGAGCAGTTCTTC. Supplemented by reference TRBV2 and TRBJ2-1, the full variable domain reads EPEVTQTPSHQVTQMGQEVILRCVPISNHLYFYWYRQILGQKVEFLVSFYNNEISEKSEIFDDQFSVERPDGSNFTLKIRSTKLEDSAMYFCASSMLGEQFFGPGTRLTVL.

J is TRBJ2-1 and V is TRBV7-9; D is possibly TRBD1 (6 bases). Trimming stripped 1 base from V and 1 base from J, with 11 bases between. CDR1 SEHNR and CDR2 FQNEAQ come from the germline V gene (reference sequence). This CDR3 contains 16 residues. DNA for the CDR3: TGTGCCAGCAGCTTAGGGACGACAGGTTCCTACAATGAGCAGTTCTTC. Its protein is CASSLGTTGSYNEQFF.

The genes are TRBV7-9 and TRBJ1-1; D is uncertain. Trimming stripped 6 bases from V and 11 bases from J, with 13 bases between. Per germline, CDR1 SEHNR and CDR2 FQNEAQ (reference sequence). This CDR3 contains 11 residues. The chain's CDR3 is CASRPASKAFF. The CDR3 DNA is TGTGCCAGCAGGCCAGCTTCTAAGGCTTTCTTT. Complete variable domain (other parts from reference TRBV7-9 and TRBJ1-1): DTGVSQNPRHKITKRGQNVTFRCDPISEHNRLYWYRQTLGQGPEFLTYFQNEAQLEKSRLLSDRFSAERPKGSFSTLEIQRTEQGDSAMYLCASRPASKAFFGQGTRLTVV.

Turning to this clone: Other DNA sequences of this sample code for an identical CDR3. The J gene is TRBJ1-2, the V gene TRBV28; D is perhaps TRBD1 (6 bases). Germline V CDR1 and CDR2: MDHEN, SYDVKM. Trimming took off 3 bases at V and 4 bases at J, with 9 bases between the two ends. This CDR3 is 13 amino acids long. The CDR3 loop is CASSLTGSYGYTF. The CDR3 nucleotides are TGTGCCAGCAGTTTGACAGGATCCTATGGCTACACCTTC.

The chain couples TRBV18 to TRBJ1-2; the D is unclear. Germline CDR1 KGHSH, CDR2 LQKENI. The CDR3 has 15 amino acids. The V and J ends lost 6 bases and 4 bases respectively, with 18 bases between them. CDR3 sequence: CASSPTRTYSYGYTF. CDR3 in DNA: TGTGCCAGCTCCCCCACGCGGACCTATTCCTATGGCTACACCTTC.

The J gene is TRBJ2-2, the V gene TRBV30; 9 bases agree with TRBD2. Germline CDR1 reads GTSNPN; CDR2 reads SVGIG (reference sequence). Losses at the gene ends were 1 base for V and 7 bases for J; bases not matched to a gene: 10. The CDR3 loop spans 16 amino acids. The CDR3 loop is CAWSGIAGEGVGELFF. DNA of the CDR3: TGTGCCTGGAGTGGGATAGCGGGAGAAGGGGTCGGGGAGCTGTTTTTT.

The CDR3 sequence: CASSLGLAGWRGTDTQYF. CDR3 bases: TGCGCCAGCAGCTTGGGACTAGCGGGATGGAGGGGCACAGATACGCAGTATTTT. The chain joins TRBV5-1 to TRBJ2-3, with 11 bases aligning to TRBD2. The germline CDR1 and CDR2 sequences are SGHRS and YFSETQ. V shed 0 bases and J 1 base; nucleotides not matched to a gene: 7. CDR3 length: 18 residues.

Concerning this clone itself: Within the sample, other DNA sequences also encode this same CDR3. This chain uses TRBV28 with TRBJ1-5; TRBD1 matches at 7 bases. The junction had 1 base not matched to a gene; V was cut back by 6 bases and J by 2 bases. The CDR3 extends over 13 amino acids. The V gene's germline CDR1 is MDHEN and CDR2 SYDVKM. CDR3 nucleotides: TGTGCCAGCAGCGACAGGGGCAATCAGCCCCAGCATTTT. Its translation is CASSDRGNQPQHF.

The rearrangement uses TRBV7-3 and TRBJ2-6, with D hard to call. The V end was cut by 5 bases, the J end by 3 bases, with 11 bases between. The CDR3 is 15 residues long. Per the germline V gene, CDR1 is SGHTA and CDR2 is FQGTGA. The CDR3 region is CASSRDVVGANVLTF. The CDR3 DNA sequence: TGTGCCAGCAGCCGAGATGTGGTTGGGGCCAACGTCCTGACTTTC.

The rearrangement joins TRBV5-4 to TRBJ2-3; D is unclear. V lost 4 bases and J lost 2, with 14 bases in between. CDR1 SGHNT and CDR2 YYREEE come from the germline V gene (reference sequence). The CDR3 is 15 residues long. Written as DNA, the CDR3 is TGTGCCAGCAGCCTCCCTAAGTCTGTCACAGATACGCAGTATTTT. Its translation is CASSLPKSVTDTQYF.

The V gene is TRBV7-9, the J gene TRBJ2-1, with D hard to call. The CDR3 is 12 amino acids. Germline-derived CDR1 and CDR2 are SEHNR and FQNEAQ (reference sequence). V was shortened by 2 bases and J by 8 bases, with 7 bases between the two germline ends. In DNA, the CDR3 is TGTGCCAGCAGCTTAAAGTTCCATGAGCAGTTCTTC. This encodes CASSLKFHEQFF. The variable domain in full, completed from reference TRBV7-9 and TRBJ2-1, reads DTGVSQNPRHKITKRGQNVTFRCDPISEHNRLYWYRQTLGQGPEFLTYFQNEAQLEKSRLLSDRFSAERPKGSFSTLEIQRTEQGDSAMYLCASSLKFHEQFFGPGTRLTVL.